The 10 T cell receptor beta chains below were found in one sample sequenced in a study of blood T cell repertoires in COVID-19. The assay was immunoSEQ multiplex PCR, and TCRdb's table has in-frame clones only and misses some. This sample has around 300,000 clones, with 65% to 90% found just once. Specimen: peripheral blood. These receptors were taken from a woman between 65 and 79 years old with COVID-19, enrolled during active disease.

CDR3 nucleotide sequence: TGCAGCGTTGAAGATCGTACGGGAAGCACAGATACGCAGTATTTT. Protein: CSVEDRTGSTDTQYF. The chain links TRBV29-1 to TRBJ2-3; the D gene is possibly TRBD2 (5 bases). Per germline, CDR1 SQVTM and CDR2 ANQGSEA. Trimming removed 0 bases at V and 0 bases at J, with 10 bases between. The CDR3 runs 15 residues.

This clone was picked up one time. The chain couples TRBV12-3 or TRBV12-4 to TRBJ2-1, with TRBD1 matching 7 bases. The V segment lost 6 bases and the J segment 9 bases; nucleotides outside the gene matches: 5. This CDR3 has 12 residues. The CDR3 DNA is TGTGCCAGCAGCGCGACAGGGAGTGAGCAGTTCTTC. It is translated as CASSATGSEQFF.

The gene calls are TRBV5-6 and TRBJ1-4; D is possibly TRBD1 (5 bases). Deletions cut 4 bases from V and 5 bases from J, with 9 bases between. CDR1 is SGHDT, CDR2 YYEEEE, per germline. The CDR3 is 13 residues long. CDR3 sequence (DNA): TGTGCCAGCAGCACCCGACAGAATGAAAAACTGTTTTTT. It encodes CASSTRQNEKLFF.

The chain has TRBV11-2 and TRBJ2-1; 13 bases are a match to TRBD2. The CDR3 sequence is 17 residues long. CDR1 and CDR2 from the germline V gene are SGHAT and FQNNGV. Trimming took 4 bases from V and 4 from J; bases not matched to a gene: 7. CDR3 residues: CASSSSLAGGSYNEQFF. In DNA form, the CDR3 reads TGTGCCAGCAGCTCATCACTAGCGGGGGGGTCTTACAATGAGCAGTTCTTC.

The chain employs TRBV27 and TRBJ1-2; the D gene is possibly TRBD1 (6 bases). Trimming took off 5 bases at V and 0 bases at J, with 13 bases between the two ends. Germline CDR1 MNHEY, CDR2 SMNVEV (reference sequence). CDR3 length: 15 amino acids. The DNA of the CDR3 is TGTGCCAGCAGTCCCCAGGGGTCTTCTAACTATGGCTACACCTTC. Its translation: CASSPQGSSNYGYTF.

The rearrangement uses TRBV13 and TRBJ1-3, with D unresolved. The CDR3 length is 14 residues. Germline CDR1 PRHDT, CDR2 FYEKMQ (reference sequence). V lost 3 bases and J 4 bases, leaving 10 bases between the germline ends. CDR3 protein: CASSLRQSGNTIYF. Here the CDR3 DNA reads TGTGCCAGCAGCTTGAGGCAGTCCGGAAACACCATATATTTT.

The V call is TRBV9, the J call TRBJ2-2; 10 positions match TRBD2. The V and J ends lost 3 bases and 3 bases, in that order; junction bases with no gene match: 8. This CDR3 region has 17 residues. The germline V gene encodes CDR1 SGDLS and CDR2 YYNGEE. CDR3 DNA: TGTGCCAGCAGCGAGGAAACTAGCGGGGCCTACACCGGGGAGCTGTTTTTT. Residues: CASSEETSGAYTGELFF. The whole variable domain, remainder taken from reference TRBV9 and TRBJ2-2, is DSGVTQTPKHLITATGQRVTLRCSPRSGDLSVYWYQQSLDQGLQFLIQYYNGEERAKGNILERFSAQQFPDLHSELNLSSLELGDSALYFCASSEETSGAYTGELFFGEGSRLTVL.

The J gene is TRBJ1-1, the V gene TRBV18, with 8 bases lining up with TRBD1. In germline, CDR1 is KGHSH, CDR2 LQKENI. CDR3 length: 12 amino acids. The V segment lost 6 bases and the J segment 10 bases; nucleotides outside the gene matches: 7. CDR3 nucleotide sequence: TGTGCCAGCTCGCTGGGAGACAGGGGAGCTTTCTTT. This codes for CASSLGDRGAFF.

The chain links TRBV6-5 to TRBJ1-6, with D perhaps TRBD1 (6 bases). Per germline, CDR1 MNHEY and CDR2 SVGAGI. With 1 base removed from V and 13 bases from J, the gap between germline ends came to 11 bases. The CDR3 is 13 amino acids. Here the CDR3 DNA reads TGTGCCAGCAGTTACTTGGGGGGGGCTCCCCTCCACTTT. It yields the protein CASSYLGGAPLHF.

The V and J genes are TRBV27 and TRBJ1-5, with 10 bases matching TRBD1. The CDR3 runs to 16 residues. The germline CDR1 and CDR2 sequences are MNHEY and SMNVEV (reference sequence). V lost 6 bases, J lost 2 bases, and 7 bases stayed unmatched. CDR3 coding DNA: TGTGCCAGCAGGCCCGACAGGGGGCAAGGCAATCAGCCCCAGCATTTT. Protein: CASRPDRGQGNQPQHF.